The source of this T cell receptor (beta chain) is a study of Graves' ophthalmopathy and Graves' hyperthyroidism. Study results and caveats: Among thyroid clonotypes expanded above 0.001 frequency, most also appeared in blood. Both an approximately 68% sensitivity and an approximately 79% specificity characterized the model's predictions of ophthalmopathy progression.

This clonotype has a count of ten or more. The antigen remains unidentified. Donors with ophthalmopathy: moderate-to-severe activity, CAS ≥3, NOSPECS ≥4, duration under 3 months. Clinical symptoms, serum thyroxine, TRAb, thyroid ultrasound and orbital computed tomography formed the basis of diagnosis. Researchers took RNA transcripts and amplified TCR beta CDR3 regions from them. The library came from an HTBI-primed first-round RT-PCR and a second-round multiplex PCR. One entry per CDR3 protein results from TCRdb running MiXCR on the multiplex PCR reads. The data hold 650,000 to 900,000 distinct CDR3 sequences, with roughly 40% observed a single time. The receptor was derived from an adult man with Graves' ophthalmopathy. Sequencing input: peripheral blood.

The CDR3 sequence: CAISEFTGGAGQPQHF. The CDR3 region has the DNA TGTGCCATCAGTGAGTTTACAGGGGGCGCCGGTCAGCCCCAGCATTTT. The rearrangement uses TRBV10-3 and TRBJ1-5, with TRBD1 identical over 9 bases. Trimming at V came to 1 base and at J to 6 bases, leaving 7 bases not matched to a gene. Per the germline V gene, CDR1 is ENHRY and CDR2 is SYGVKD. This CDR3 comprises 16 residues.